The TCR beta chain under discussion was sequenced for a study of blood T cell repertoires in COVID-19. For the study at large: Some COVID-19 samples were acute and others convalescent; all came from the United States, Italy and Spain. Nucleic acid was either cDNA or gDNA, and it came from T cells, B-cell-depleted T cells, or PBMCs.

V gave up 4 bases and J gave up 7 bases, with 20 bases separating them. Germline V gene data show CDR1 as MNHNS and CDR2 as SASEGT. The CDR3 totals 17 residues. Those who participated ranged in age from roughly 18 to 90 years and resided in some 24 US areas. Original handling: Estimated nucleated cell counts came from reference gene primer amplification. Method: immunoSEQ multiplex PCR; TCRdb's copy keeps in-frame clones and lacks some. That table furnishes V, J and clone size, whereas the DNA furnished D and trimming. The table shows over 350,000 clones, with 88% occurring only once. Sequencing was performed on PBMCs or T cells enriched from blood (not recorded which). This chain uses TRBV6-1 with TRBJ1-6, with D possibly matching TRBD1 (6 bases). The sequence was collected from a woman aged 18-29 years who had recovered from COVID-19. CDR3 nucleotides: TGTGCCAGCAGTGCTCGGTCAGGGGTAGGGCTAAATTCACCCCTCCACTTT. It specifies CASSARSGVGLNSPLHF.